This TCR beta chain stems from a study of technical replicates of blood from several donors. Profiling relied on immunoSEQ multiplex PCR, and the TCRdb table lists in-frame clones only, not all of them. The sample includes approximately 75,000 clones, approximately 97% of them seen just once. This clone was detected only once. Germline V gene sequence: CDR1 MNHEY, CDR2 SMNVEV (reference sequence). This CDR3 has 13 amino acids. V was shortened by 3 bases and J by 7 bases, with 12 bases between the two germline ends. This rearrangement joins TRBV27 to TRBJ1-1; the D gene is possibly TRBD1 (5 bases). The clonotype originates from a human donor in good health. Material: T cells isolated from PBMCs. Here the CDR3 reads CASSLGRGNEAFF. The CDR3 nucleotides read TGTGCCAGCAGTTTGGGGAGGGGCAATGAAGCTTTCTTT.